A selection of T cell receptor beta chains follows, all from one sample in a study of OX40 agonist ivuxolimab in advanced cancers. Repertoires were generated with immunoSEQ multiplex PCR, while TCRdb's copy carries only in-frame clones and drops some. Of about 23,000 clones in the sample, under 90% were seen once. The sample in question was CD4+ or CD8+ T cells sorted from blood, obtained in a trial of the OX40 agonist ivuxolimab. The receptors shown here come from an adult with an advanced solid tumor such as melanoma, head and neck, liver or kidney cancer. CDR3s leave out the opening cysteine and the closing phenylalanine or tryptophan.

j_call	v_call	cdr3_length	cdr3_aa
TRBJ2-5	TRBV7-2	15	ASSQGSSGVPGETQY
TRBJ2-3	TRBV6-5	11	ASSYNAADTQY
TRBJ2-7	TRBV6-5	12	ASSYRGSSYEQY
TRBJ2-1	TRBV29-1	11	SVEESSYNEQF
TRBJ2-1	TRBV9	14	ASSGTSGASRNEQF
TRBJ1-1	TRBV11-2	12	ASSLQGRYTEAF
TRBJ2-7	TRBV2	11	ASSLDITYEQY
TRBJ1-2	TRBV7-8	14	ASSLTQQGATDGYT
TRBJ2-7	TRBV7-9	12	ASSYSGQGDEQY
TRBJ2-2	TRBV4-2	14	ASSQTGGGHTGELF
TRBJ2-1	TRBV4-1	14	ASRAQAQNPQVAQF
TRBJ2-3	TRBV7-3	14	ASSLISGGSTDTQY
TRBJ2-7	TRBV18	13	ASSPWAGGGYEQY
TRBJ1-1	TRBV7-8	10	ASDSGGTEAF
TRBJ2-4	TRBV6-5	13	ASRRGAYDKNIQY
TRBJ2-7	TRBV2	9	ASRANYEQY
TRBJ2-7	TRBV4-3	11	ASSHGNSYEQY
TRBJ2-3	TRBV27	13	ASSLSMEHTDTQY
TRBJ2-3	TRBV7-6	16	ASSLEMGRSLGTDTQY
TRBJ1-6	TRBV13	14	ASSPRQSSYNSPLH
TRBJ1-1	TRBV6-6	11	ASSPQGRTEAF
TRBJ1-1	TRBV19	12	ASSIDMRLPEAF